The clone carrying this TCR beta chain was counted between two and nine times. Antigen unknown. This sample stems from a study of blood T cells in healthy people across ages. General study findings and limits: The diversity estimates, figures obtained from one million T cells, were considered underestimates.

Looked up from germline, CDR1 is DFQATT and CDR2 is SNEGSKA (reference sequence). CDR3 size: 16 residues. Trimming took off 2 bases at V and 0 bases at J, with 16 bases between the two ends. A J-beta primer mix and a sample-barcoded 5' primer were used in a second PCR of about 7 to 12 cycles. MiXCR was run by TCRdb on the 5' RACE reads, yielding one entry per CDR3 protein. Among around 500,000 distinct CDR3 sequences listed, roughly a quarter were seen once. This same sample was also taken into another study, of T cells of mothers and their children.

The TCR comes from a boy aged 2 to 10 in good health. The specimen sequenced was blood. The V gene is TRBV20-1, the J gene TRBJ2-5, with D perhaps matching TRBD2 (6 bases). The chain's CDR3 is CSARPNRRDYQETQYF. The CDR3 DNA sequence: TGCAGTGCTAGACCAAACCGACGGGACTACCAAGAGACCCAGTACTTC.